The 7 T cell receptor beta chains given below trace back to one sample, sequenced in a study of cytotoxic CD8 clonotypes in ibrutinib-treated CLL. Generated by immunoSEQ multiplex PCR, the TCRdb table keeps only in-frame clones and is missing some. The sample holds 250,000 to 350,000 clones, more than 70% seen once. The sample here was PBMCs, taken at disease progression, from a patient treated with ibrutinib. The source is a human donor with chronic lymphocytic leukemia.

The V and J genes are TRBV9 and TRBJ2-1, with D perhaps TRBD2 (6 bases). Germline CDR1 is SGDLS and CDR2 is YYNGEE. V was trimmed by 2 bases and J by 7 bases, leaving 13 bases between them. The CDR3 contains 14 residues. In DNA, the CDR3 is TGTGCCAGCAGCGTCTCTAGCGTACCGAATGAGCAGTTCTTC. This encodes CASSVSSVPNEQFF. The full variable domain, rest sourced from reference TRBV9 and TRBJ2-1, is DSGVTQTPKHLITATGQRVTLRCSPRSGDLSVYWYQQSLDQGLQFLIQYYNGEERAKGNILERFSAQQFPDLHSELNLSSLELGDSALYFCASSVSSVPNEQFFGPGTRLTVL.

This chain connects TRBV12-5 to TRBJ1-1, with D possibly being TRBD1 (5 bases). CDR1 is LGHNT and CDR2 is FRNRAP in the germline V gene. The CDR3 is 14 residues long. V was cut by 7 bases and J by 4 bases, with 16 bases left in between. Here the CDR3 DNA reads TGTGCTAGTGTTTACGGACAAGGAGGCACTGAAGCTTTCTTT. Amino acids: CASVYGQGGTEAFF.

The J gene is TRBJ2-7, the V gene TRBV10-1; 10 bases are a match to TRBD2. The V segment lost 6 bases and the J segment 0 bases; nucleotides outside the gene matches: 5. This CDR3 contains 15 residues. Germline values: CDR1 WNHNN, CDR2 SYGVQD (reference sequence). The CDR3 sequence: CASSRTSGPSYEQYF. The CDR3 DNA reads TGCGCCAGCAGCCGGACTAGCGGACCCTCCTACGAGCAGTACTTC.

V usage is TRBV29-1 and J usage is TRBJ1-2; 10 nucleotides agree with TRBD1. The ends lost 6 bases at V and 4 bases at J; junction bases unmatched: 5. Per germline, CDR1 SQVTM and CDR2 ANQGSEA. The CDR3 loop spans 13 amino acids. The CDR3 protein is CSVTGTGAYGYTF. The DNA of the CDR3 is TGCAGCGTGACCGGGACAGGGGCCTATGGCTACACCTTC.

The chain carries TRBV11-1 and TRBJ2-3, with TRBD2 matching 13 bases. The CDR3 covers 15 residues. Germline lookup yields CDR1 SGHAT and CDR2 FQDESV (reference sequence). J gave up 6 bases and V 9 bases, and 9 bases lay outside the gene matches. CDR3 sequence (DNA): TGTGCCAGTTCACTAGCGGGAGGGCTGCTGGATACGCAGTATTTT. Translating it yields CASSLAGGLLDTQYF.

This clone has a handful of counts. The chain combines TRBV11-1 with TRBJ2-7, with D maybe TRBD2 (5 bases). Trimming took 2 bases from V and 1 from J, leaving 15 bases between them. Looked up from germline, CDR1 is SGHAT and CDR2 is FQDESV (reference sequence). The length of the CDR3 is 16 residues. This chain's CDR3 is CASSLLPGRLSYEQYF. In nucleotides, the CDR3 is TGTGCCAGCAGCTTACTCCCTGGACGACTATCCTACGAGCAGTACTTC.

For the CDR3, the DNA is TGCAGCGTTGGACTAGCGGGAGGATCAGATACGCAGTATTTT. This translates into CSVGLAGGSDTQYF. The rearrangement links TRBV29-1 to TRBJ2-3, with 13 positions matching TRBD2. The CDR3 sequence is 14 residues long. V shed 4 bases, J shed 4 bases, and the junction held 2 bases outside the gene matches. The germline CDR1 and CDR2 sequences are SQVTM and ANQGSEA.